A single sample gave rise to the 32 T cell receptor beta chains below, sequenced in a study of T cells in localized non-small cell lung cancer. Profiled with immunoSEQ multiplex PCR; TCRdb holds only in-frame clones, not every one. The sample lists over 3,500 clones; under 40% were seen once. This material consisted of lung tumor tissue, taken before any cancer treatment. These receptors originate from a male donor older than 55 with stage I lung adenocarcinoma.

The chain couples TRBV19 to TRBJ2-2; 7 bases are a match to TRBD2. The CDR3 spans 15 residues. Per the germline V gene, CDR1 is LNHDA and CDR2 is SQIVND (reference sequence). V shed 6 bases and J 8 bases; nucleotides not matched to a gene: 12. The CDR3 nucleotides read TGTGCCAGTAGAAGACTAAGCGGGGAAGGTGGGGAGCTGTTTTTT. Its translation is CASRRLSGEGGELFF.

In this sample, this clone is medium-sized. The V call is TRBV9, the J call TRBJ2-7, with 12 bases aligning to TRBD2. CDR1 and CDR2 (germline): SGDLS, YYNGEE. The CDR3 extends over 13 amino acids. The V segment lost 7 bases and the J segment 3 bases; nucleotides outside the gene matches: 2. Here the CDR3 reads CASASGGVYEQYF. The CDR3 DNA reads TGTGCCAGCGCTAGCGGGGGGGTCTACGAGCAGTACTTC.

The genes are TRBV6-4 and TRBJ2-1, with D possibly being TRBD2 (6 bases). V lost 10 bases, J lost 0 bases, and 10 bases lay in between. This CDR3 comprises 13 residues. The V gene's germline CDR1 is MRHNA and CDR2 SNTAGT. CDR3 amino acids: CATLADSYNEQFF. In DNA form, the CDR3 reads TGTGCCACTTTAGCGGACTCCTACAATGAGCAGTTCTTC.

The sample holds a few counts of this clone. CDR3 sequence reads: CASIVGDGGRYEQYF. In DNA, the CDR3 is TGTGCCAGCATCGTGGGGGACGGTGGTAGATACGAGCAGTACTTC. This chain connects TRBV6-8 to TRBJ2-7; possibly TRBD1 or TRBD2 for D (5 bases each). Trimming pared 7 bases from V and 4 bases from J, leaving 20 bases between. The CDR3 totals 15 residues. Germline-derived CDR1 and CDR2 are MNHGY and SAAAGT.

The V gene is TRBV15, the J gene TRBJ2-3, with 9 nucleotides matching TRBD2. This CDR3 contains 17 residues. Germline assignment: CDR1 LNHNV and CDR2 YYDKDF (reference sequence). V trimming: 0 bases; J trimming: 3 bases; junction bases outside the gene matches: 7. CDR3 amino acids: CATSREGRGGWTDTQYF. The CDR3 DNA follows: TGTGCCACCAGCAGAGAGGGGCGGGGGGGCTGGACAGATACGCAGTATTTT.

The chain is built from TRBV5-1 and TRBJ2-1; tentatively, D is TRBD2 (6 bases). Per germline, CDR1 SGHRS and CDR2 YFSETQ. The V end was cut by 3 bases, the J end by 6 bases, with 16 bases between. The CDR3 is 15 amino acids. The CDR3 loop is CASSSGRLGGNEQFF. Here the CDR3 DNA reads TGCGCCAGCAGCTCTGGACGACTGGGGGGCAATGAGCAGTTCTTC.

This clone was counted only a few times. The V call is TRBV11-3, the J call TRBJ2-2, with 7 bases fitting TRBD1. Trimming took 5 bases from V and 4 from J; bases not matched to a gene: 10. The CDR3 consists of 16 residues. CDR1 and CDR2 (germline): SGHNT, YENEEA. DNA for the CDR3: TGTGCCAGCAGCCCCCGGGACAGTGATACCACCGGGGAGCTGTTTTTT. This translates into CASSPRDSDTTGELFF.

This rearrangement joins TRBV5-1 to TRBJ1-1, with 9 nucleotides matching TRBD1. CDR1 is SGHRS, CDR2 YFSETQ, per germline. The CDR3 covers 19 residues. V lost 2 bases and J lost 0; bases outside the gene matches: 14. CDR3 DNA sequence: TGCGCCAGCAGCTTCCTGGGGTCCGGGACAGGGATAATGAACACTGAAGCTTTCTTT. Translating it yields CASSFLGSGTGIMNTEAFF.

This rearrangement joins TRBV18 to TRBJ2-2, with TRBD1 as a possible D gene (6 bases). CDR1 is KGHSH and CDR2 is LQKENI in the germline V gene. Deletions cut 3 bases from V and 1 base from J, with 12 bases between. The CDR3 spans 16 residues. CDR3 sequence: CASSPPTGRNTGELFF. CDR3 DNA: TGTGCCAGCTCACCCCCGACAGGCCGGAACACCGGGGAGCTGTTTTTT. Combining the CDR3 with reference TRBV18 and TRBJ2-2 gives the whole variable domain NAGVMQNPRHLVRRRGQEARLRCSPMKGHSHVYWYRQLPEEGLKFMVYLQKENIIDESGMPKERFSAEFPKEGPSILRIQQVVRGDSAAYFCASSPPTGRNTGELFFGEGSRLTVL.

The V gene is TRBV5-1, the J gene TRBJ1-6; 7 positions agree with TRBD1. The CDR3 is 14 amino acids. The V segment lost 4 bases and the J segment 9 bases; nucleotides outside the gene matches: 7. Looked up from germline, CDR1 is SGHRS and CDR2 is YFSETQ. The CDR3 DNA reads TGCGCCAGCAGCGGCGGGACAGAAAGTTCACCCCTCCACTTT. It translates to CASSGGTESSPLHF.

This chain uses TRBV11-3 with TRBJ2-1; D gene ambiguous. The CDR3 has 15 amino acids. The V end lost 1 base, the J end lost 0 bases, and 7 bases lay between the germline ends. CDR1 is SGHNT, CDR2 YENEEA, per germline. The CDR3 DNA sequence: TGTGCCAGCAGCTTAGGCTGGGGCTCCTACAATGAGCAGTTCTTC. Its translation is CASSLGWGSYNEQFF.

In DNA, the CDR3 is TGCAGCGTTGTCCCCAGGGACGGATACACCATATATTTT. Translation: CSVVPRDGYTIYF. J is TRBJ1-3 and V is TRBV29-1; a possible D gene is TRBD1 (5 bases). The CDR3 is made up of 13 amino acids. Germline CDR1 and CDR2: SQVTM and ANQGSEA. Trimming removed 4 bases from V and 8 bases from J, with 15 bases in between.

V is TRBV10-1 and J is TRBJ2-3; D perhaps matches TRBD2 (5 bases). This CDR3 contains 17 residues. The V gene's germline CDR1 is WNHNN and CDR2 SYGVQD (reference sequence). V lost 0 bases, J lost 5 bases, and 18 bases lay in between. The CDR3 nucleotides read TGCGCCAGCAGTGAGTCGTATCGTCCGGGAAGAGAAGATACGCAGTATTTT. Translated, it gives CASSESYRPGREDTQYF.

The J gene is TRBJ1-1, the V gene TRBV11-3; weak D call: TRBD1 (6 bases). Germline CDR1 SGHNT, CDR2 YENEEA. The CDR3 loop spans 15 amino acids. The V gene lost 4 bases and the J gene lost 3 bases, with 15 bases spanning the gap. The CDR3 DNA reads as TGTGCCAGCAGCTCTGGGGGGGGCGCGTACACTGAAGCTTTCTTT. Encoded protein: CASSSGGGAYTEAFF.

The V call is TRBV30, the J call TRBJ1-3; D not certain. Germline CDR1 reads GTSNPN; CDR2 reads SVGIG (reference sequence). This CDR3 has 13 residues. V was cut by 1 base and J by 2 bases, with 6 bases left in between. The CDR3 DNA sequence: TGTGCCTGGAGTGACCAAGCTGGAAACACCATATATTTT. It encodes CAWSDQAGNTIYF.

The chain couples TRBV29-1 to TRBJ2-3, with D possibly being TRBD1 (9 bases). This CDR3 is built from 16 residues. Germline V lookup: CDR1 SQVTM, CDR2 ANQGSEA. V was clipped by 7 bases and J by 0 bases, with 20 bases between them. CDR3 nucleotide sequence: TGCAGCGGGACTAGCCACAGGGGGCGAAGCACAGATACGCAGTATTTT. Translated: CSGTSHRGRSTDTQYF.

This chain joins TRBV18 and TRBJ2-3; 12 bases line up with TRBD2. The CDR3 covers 21 residues. V lost 6 bases to trimming and J lost 0 bases; unmatched junction nucleotides: 19. Germline CDR1 KGHSH, CDR2 LQKENI. This CDR3 is CASSRDTRSGLAGTSTDTQYF. DNA for the CDR3: TGTGCCAGCTCGCGGGACACAAGGTCTGGACTAGCGGGGACTAGCACAGATACGCAGTATTTT.

The V gene is TRBV29-1, the J gene TRBJ2-7; TRBD1 agrees at 8 bases. The CDR3 consists of 14 residues. Germline CDR1 reads SQVTM; CDR2 reads ANQGSEA. Trimming cost V 6 bases and J 2 bases; bases outside gene matches: 9. CDR3 sequence: CSVEASGGPYEQYF. The CDR3 DNA is TGCAGCGTGGAGGCCTCAGGGGGCCCCTACGAGCAGTACTTC.

This clone is labeled as medium-sized. V usage is TRBV11-3 and J usage is TRBJ1-2; D gene uncertain. This CDR3 contains 14 residues. Trimming shortened V by 1 base and J by 2 bases, and 8 bases separated the two germline ends. Germline V gene data show CDR1 as SGHNT and CDR2 as YENEEA. The DNA for the CDR3 is TGTGCCAGCAGCTTAGGTGCGGAAAACTATGGCTACACCTTC. It codes for CASSLGAENYGYTF.

This clone has only a few counts. The chain recombines TRBV12-5 with TRBJ1-5; TRBD1 aligns across 8 bases. This CDR3 region has 18 residues. The trim removed 0 bases at V and 3 bases at J, leaving 10 bases unmatched. Germline V gene lookup returns CDR1 LGHNT and CDR2 FRNRAP. The CDR3 DNA reads as TGTGCTAGTGGTTTGGTGGTTTTGGACAGGGACCCCAATCAGCCCCAGCATTTT. Its translation: CASGLVVLDRDPNQPQHF.

This chain connects TRBV29-1 to TRBJ2-1; 8 bases are a match to TRBD2. This CDR3 has 12 residues. Trimming at V came to 3 bases and at J to 7 bases, leaving 2 bases not matched to a gene. Per the germline V gene, CDR1 is SQVTM and CDR2 is ANQGSEA. As DNA, the CDR3 is TGCAGCGTTGATTCGGGGGGGAATGAGCAGTTCTTC. Residues: CSVDSGGNEQFF.

This clone was seen a handful of times. This rearrangement joins TRBV8-2 to TRBJ2-1; the table calls TRBD2, which could not be checked here. TRBV8-2 is flagged as a pseudogene. The CDR3 sequence is 14 residues long. CDR3 DNA sequence: TGTGCCAGCAGTATCGGCGGTTCCTACAATGAGCAGTTCTTC. It is translated as CASSIGGSYNEQFF.

This clone has more than one count but fewer than ten. V usage is TRBV10-3 and J usage is TRBJ2-1; 7 nucleotides align to TRBD1. The CDR3 is 12 residues long. Germline CDR1 is ENHRY and CDR2 is SYGVKD. After removal of 8 bases from V and 6 bases from J, the junction contained 4 bases not matched to a gene. The CDR3 is CAILRQGNEQFF. The CDR3 DNA sequence: TGTGCCATCCTACGACAGGGCAATGAGCAGTTCTTC.

This clone was observed a few times. The V gene is TRBV11-3, the J gene TRBJ1-2, with 11 bases lining up with TRBD1. CDR1 is SGHNT, CDR2 YENEEA, per germline. Trimming at V came to 3 bases and at J to 3 bases, leaving 3 bases not matched to a gene. This CDR3 has 15 amino acids. The CDR3 region is CASSFGQGADYGYTF. In DNA, the CDR3 is TGTGCCAGCAGCTTCGGACAGGGGGCCGACTATGGCTACACCTTC.

This clone has more than one count but fewer than ten. This chain links TRBV19 with TRBJ2-7; no reliable D call. The CDR3 contains 16 residues. V lost 2 bases, J lost 5 bases, and 19 bases lay in between. Germline-derived CDR1 and CDR2 are LNHDA and SQIVND (reference sequence). The CDR3 DNA follows: TGTGCCAGTAGTATACATCGGCCTGGGCAAACGAACGAGCAGTACTTC. Amino acid sequence: CASSIHRPGQTNEQYF.

J is TRBJ2-1 and V is TRBV6-1; D possibly matches TRBD1 or TRBD2 (5 bases each). Germline CDR1 is MNHNS and CDR2 is SASEGT. The ends were cut back, 1 base at V and 7 bases at J, with 11 bases in the middle. The CDR3 is 14 amino acids. The CDR3 bases are TGTGCCAGCAGTGAAGGGGACGTTAGGAATGAGCAGTTCTTC. Amino acids: CASSEGDVRNEQFF.

The chain employs TRBV2 and TRBJ1-5; no reliable D call. The V gene's germline CDR1 is SNHLY and CDR2 FYNNEI. The CDR3 sequence is 13 residues long. V dropped 3 bases and J dropped 2 bases, with 5 bases sitting between them. CDR3 region: CASSDSGNQPQHF. CDR3 nucleotides: TGTGCCAGCAGTGATTCCGGCAATCAGCCCCAGCATTTT.

The chain joins TRBV19 to TRBJ2-1; maybe TRBD1 (6 bases). Looked up from germline, CDR1 is LNHDA and CDR2 is SQIVND (reference sequence). The CDR3 loop spans 13 amino acids. V lost 6 bases to trimming and J lost 5 bases, with 11 bases between them. DNA for the CDR3: TGTGCCAGTAGATCCGGACAGAACAATGAGCAGTTCTTC. This codes for CASRSGQNNEQFF.

This CDR3 reads CASSQRQMGVEKLFF. CDR3 nucleotides: TGCGCCAGCAGCCAAAGACAGATGGGGGTTGAAAAACTGTTTTTT. V usage is TRBV1 and J usage is TRBJ1-4. TRBV1 is given as a pseudogene. CDR3 size: 15 residues.

Notes on this clone: Read sequence stops 1 residue before the CDR3 end, and the germline J gene provides the missing end. V is TRBV12-2 and J is TRBJ1-1; TRBD1 is taken as the D call from the table, unchecked against the DNA. TRBV12-2 is a pseudogene segment. The CDR3 runs 19 residues. Partial CDR3 DNA: TGTGCAAGTCGCTCCTCCCCGCGGTGGCAGGGGGAGGAGAACACTGAAGCTTTC. This sequence encodes CASRSSPRWQGEENTEAF. The entire CDR3 reads CASRSSPRWQGEENTEAFF.

J is TRBJ2-3 and V is TRBV5-1; D may be TRBD2 (5 bases). This CDR3 has 14 residues. Trimming took 4 bases from V and 4 from J, leaving 13 bases between them. Germline assignment: CDR1 SGHRS and CDR2 YFSETQ. CDR3 region: CASSPGGGPDTQYF. In nucleotides, the CDR3 is TGCGCCAGCAGCCCCGGAGGCGGCCCAGATACGCAGTATTTT.

The chain is built from TRBV6-7 and TRBJ1-2; TRBD1 is a possible D gene (6 bases). TRBV6-7 is labeled an ORF, and its function is uncertain. The V end was cut by 7 bases, the J end by 3 bases, with 21 bases between. CDR3 size: 16 residues. CDR3 protein: CASTKGSGGRDYGYTF. The CDR3 DNA sequence: TGTGCCAGCACCAAGGGCTCGGGGGGCAGAGACTATGGCTACACCTTC.